Listed here are 23 T cell receptor beta chains from one sample, sequenced in a study of regulatory T cells in long-lasting Graves disease. Library construction for TCR beta used iRepertoire HTBI primers and Arm-PCR of CDR3 regions. Using its own MiXCR run on the multiplex PCR reads, TCRdb lists one record per CDR3 protein. This table has about 310,000 distinct CDR3 sequences, roughly a fifth appearing once. Documented time point: persistent/refractory GD, antithyroid drugs over 5 years with positive TRAb. PBMC RNA served as the TCR library source. Specimen: peripheral blood mononuclear cells (PBMCs), collected when the disease was refractory, from a patient treated with antithyroid drugs. Source of these receptors: a female donor with Graves disease.

This clonotype was detected many times. V is TRBV27 and J is TRBJ1-1, with a weak D call TRBD1 (6 bases). With 6 bases removed from V and 5 bases from J, the gap between germline ends came to 10 bases. The germline gives CDR1 MNHEY, CDR2 SMNVEV (reference sequence). The CDR3 totals 12 residues. The CDR3 DNA reads as TGTGCCAGCAGAACTGGACAGACTGAAGCTTTCTTT. Translated, it gives CASRTGQTEAFF.

J is TRBJ2-5 and V is TRBV12-3 or TRBV12-4; a weak D match, TRBD2 (5 bases). V lost 2 bases to trimming and J lost 4 bases, with 14 bases between them. This CDR3 contains 15 residues. Here the CDR3 reads CASSLLSTAGETQYF. The DNA of the CDR3 is TGTGCCAGCAGTTTATTATCCACGGCGGGAGAGACCCAGTACTTC.

The chain joins TRBV7-2 to TRBJ2-1; a weak D match, TRBD1 (6 bases). V lost 5 bases, J lost 14 bases, and 28 bases lay in between. Germline values: CDR1 SGHTA, CDR2 FQGNSA. This CDR3 spans 16 amino acids. The CDR3 loop reads CASSPSFERGSSGEFF. Here the CDR3 DNA reads TGTGCCAGCAGCCCCTCATTCGAGAGGGGGTCTTCTGGGGAGTTCTTC.

This clonotype was observed a handful of times. The chain couples TRBV7-2 to TRBJ1-5; the D gene is possibly TRBD1 (5 bases). Looked up from germline, CDR1 is SGHTA and CDR2 is FQGNSA. Trimming left V 2 bases short and J 3 bases short, with 11 bases between. The CDR3 runs 15 residues. The DNA of the CDR3 is TGTGCCAGCAGCTTATGGGCAGGGAACAATCAGCCCCAGCATTTT. Its protein product is CASSLWAGNNQPQHF.

This clonotype showed up just a few times. The chain is built from TRBV20-1 and TRBJ1-2, with D maybe TRBD1 (5 bases). The CDR3 sequence is 14 residues long. Per the germline V gene, CDR1 is DFQATT and CDR2 is SNEGSKA (reference sequence). V dropped 3 bases and J dropped 6 bases, with 17 bases sitting between them. The CDR3 region is CSASQPPGQDGYTF. In DNA, the CDR3 is TGCAGTGCTAGTCAGCCGCCAGGGCAGGATGGCTACACCTTC.

The chain links TRBV6-1 to TRBJ2-4; TRBD2 matches 11 bases. V trimming: 2 bases; J trimming: 1 base; junction bases outside the gene matches: 16. The CDR3 spans 21 residues. Germline values: CDR1 MNHNS, CDR2 SASEGT. The CDR3 sequence is CASSELGTSGLMSSAKNIQYF. Here the CDR3 DNA reads TGTGCCAGCAGTGAACTAGGGACTAGCGGCCTCATGTCATCGGCCAAAAACATTCAGTACTTC.

Many counts were recorded for this clonotype. This chain uses TRBV20-1 with TRBJ2-7; TRBD2 is a possible D gene (5 bases). This CDR3 has 15 residues. Trimming took off 3 bases at V and 1 base at J, with 16 bases between the two ends. Germline V gene sequence: CDR1 DFQATT, CDR2 SNEGSKA (reference sequence). CDR3 nucleotide sequence: TGCAGTGCTAGTTCTCTCGGACTCAATTCCTACGAGCAGTACTTC. Protein sequence: CSASSLGLNSYEQYF.

Comments on this clonotype: The DNA is omitted, as the CDR3 cannot be located on it reliably, and the CDR3 follows TCRdb's listing. V and J are TRBV28 and TRBJ2-2. The CDR3 comprises 14 residues, both ends counted. CDR1 MDHEN and CDR2 SYDVKM come from the germline V gene. CDR3 sequence: CASSFLWATGELFF.

This clonotype was detected many times. The genes are TRBV20-1 and TRBJ1-4; D unresolved. In germline, CDR1 is DFQATT, CDR2 SNEGSKA (reference sequence). V was pared by 3 bases and J by 0 bases, with 5 bases between. The CDR3 contains 13 residues. The CDR3 DNA reads TGCAGTGCTAGCGAAACAACTAATGAAAAACTGTTTTTT. Residues: CSASETTNEKLFF.

In its sample, this clonotype was seen a few times. The chain uses TRBV27 and TRBJ2-7, with TRBD1 identical over 12 bases. Germline trimming cut 1 base from V and 5 bases from J; bases unmatched to any gene: 6. The CDR3 is 16 residues long. CDR1 is MNHEY and CDR2 is SMNVEV in the germline V gene (reference sequence). CDR3 DNA: TGTGCCAGCAGTTTATTATTGGGACAGGGGGCGAACGAGCAGTACTTC. This codes for CASSLLLGQGANEQYF.

CDR3 region: CASSLGLANTGELFF. For the CDR3, the DNA is TGTGCCAGCAGCTTGGGACTAGCTAACACCGGGGAGCTGTTTTTT. The chain uses TRBV7-3 and TRBJ2-2; 9 nucleotides agree with TRBD2. The germline V gene has CDR1 SGHTA and CDR2 FQGTGA. Germline trimming cut 3 bases from V and 2 bases from J; bases unmatched to any gene: 1. This CDR3 spans 15 amino acids.

The J gene is TRBJ2-6, the V gene TRBV7-3, with 9 bases fitting TRBD1. Per the germline V gene, CDR1 is SGHTA and CDR2 is FQGTGA. This CDR3 is 17 amino acids long. The V gene end was trimmed by 5 bases and the J gene end by 0 bases; junction bases not matched to a gene: 5. DNA for the CDR3: TGTGCCAGCAGCCCCCCGGGACAGGGCTCTGGGGCCAACGTCCTGACTTTC. Protein sequence: CASSPPGQGSGANVLTF.

There are many counts of this clonotype. The V and J genes are TRBV6-1 and TRBJ1-5; TRBD1 might be the D (5 bases). Germline loops: CDR1 MNHNS, CDR2 SASEGT. V was pared by 6 bases and J by 1 base, with 7 bases between. This CDR3 is 13 amino acids long. For the CDR3, the DNA is TGTGCCAGCAGCGGGGGGAGCAATCAGCCCCAGCATTTT. This encodes CASSGGSNQPQHF.

There are many counts of this clonotype. The J gene is TRBJ2-7, the V gene TRBV27; 8 bases agree with TRBD1. V lost 6 bases, J lost 0 bases, and 7 bases stayed unmatched. The CDR3 totals 15 residues. Germline V gives CDR1 MNHEY, CDR2 SMNVEV (reference sequence). CDR3 sequence: CASREGQAISYEQYF. CDR3 DNA: TGTGCCAGCAGGGAGGGACAGGCGATCTCCTACGAGCAGTACTTC.

This clonotype was seen only a few times. The chain combines TRBV7-8 with TRBJ1-6; TRBD1 matches at 7 bases. Germline V gene lookup returns CDR1 SGHVS and CDR2 FQNEAQ. V trimming: 1 base; J trimming: 10 bases; junction bases outside the gene matches: 7. CDR3 length equals 15 residues. In DNA form, the CDR3 reads TGTGCCAGCAGCTTAGACAGGGGAACGGGGTCACCCCTCCACTTT. Residues: CASSLDRGTGSPLHF. Full variable domain (missing parts from reference TRBV7-8 and TRBJ1-6): GAGVSQSPRYKVAKRGQDVALRCDPISGHVSLFWYQQALGQGPEFLTYFQNEAQLDKSGLPSDRFFAERPEGSVSTLKIQRTQQEDSAVYLCASSLDRGTGSPLHFGNGTRLTVT.

The chain recombines TRBV20-1 with TRBJ1-5, with 10 bases fitting TRBD1. This CDR3 contains 15 residues. V lost 4 bases, J lost 7 bases, and 10 bases stayed unmatched. Germline loops: CDR1 DFQATT, CDR2 SNEGSKA (reference sequence). The CDR3 protein is CSANDGQGGPQPQHF. Written as DNA, the CDR3 is TGCAGTGCTAATGACGGACAGGGGGGCCCCCAGCCCCAGCATTTT.

The chain combines TRBV7-2 with TRBJ2-5; no clear D gene. Germline loops: CDR1 SGHTA, CDR2 FQGNSA. The CDR3 length is 14 residues. V gave up 1 base and J gave up 2 bases, with 8 bases separating them. The CDR3 protein is CASSLGQQQETQYF. CDR3 DNA: TGTGCCAGCAGCTTAGGGCAGCAGCAAGAGACCCAGTACTTC. The entire variable domain, with the rest obtained from reference TRBV7-2 and TRBJ2-5, is as follows: GAGVSQSPSNKVTEKGKDVELRCDPISGHTALYWYRQSLGQGLEFLIYFQGNSAPDKSGLPSDRFSAERTGGSVSTLTIQRTQQEDSAVYLCASSLGQQQETQYFGPGTRLLVL.

This clonotype came up many times. This could be a read error, since a much larger clone is one nucleotide away. The CDR3 nucleotides read TGTGCCAGCAGCCTAGTCAGGGGCACTGAAGCTTTCTTT. Translating gives CASSLVRGTEAFF. The gene calls are TRBV3-1 and TRBJ1-1, with a tentative D call TRBD1 (6 bases). Germline V gives CDR1 LGHDT, CDR2 YNNKEL (reference sequence). Trimming cost V 4 bases and J 4 bases, with 10 bases left between them. The CDR3 extends over 13 amino acids. The full variable domain, completed using reference TRBV3-1 and TRBJ1-1, is DTAVSQTPKYLVTQMGNDKSIKCEQNLGHDTMYWYKQDSKKFLKIMFSYNNKELIINETVPNRFSPKSPDKAHLNLHINSLELGDSAVYFCASSLVRGTEAFFGQGTRLTVV.

The chain has TRBV9 and TRBJ1-2; 7 nucleotides align to TRBD1. Germline loops: CDR1 SGDLS, CDR2 YYNGEE. J gave up 1 base and V 0 bases, and 3 bases lay outside the gene matches. This CDR3 is 15 amino acids long. CDR3 loop: CASSVGTGFNYGYTF. CDR3 sequence (DNA): TGTGCCAGCAGCGTAGGGACAGGATTTAACTATGGCTACACCTTC.

This clonotype was picked up many times. This rearrangement joins TRBV20-1 to TRBJ1-2; 8 bases are a match to TRBD1. The CDR3 totals 12 residues. V was pared by 4 bases and J by 9 bases, with 7 bases of the junction left unmatched. Germline CDR1 and CDR2: DFQATT and SNEGSKA (reference sequence). The CDR3 nucleotides are TGCAGTGCTACAGGACAGGGAGAGCGCTACACCTTC. Encoded protein: CSATGQGERYTF.

The chain joins TRBV7-6 to TRBJ2-1, with unresolved D. The germline V gene encodes CDR1 SGHVS and CDR2 FNYEAQ. Deletions cut 0 bases from V and 8 bases from J, with 14 bases between. The CDR3 totals 15 residues. The CDR3 sequence: CASSLALGPFYEQFF. CDR3 nucleotide sequence: TGTGCCAGCAGCTTAGCTCTAGGACCTTTCTATGAGCAGTTCTTC. Variable domain in full (rest from reference TRBV7-6 and TRBJ2-1): GAGVSQSPRYKVTKRGQDVALRCDPISGHVSLYWYRQALGQGPEFLTYFNYEAQQDKSGLPNDRFSAERPEGSISTLTIQRTEQRDSAMYRCASSLALGPFYEQFFGPGTRLTVL.

The rearrangement links TRBV4-3 to TRBJ1-1; 8 nucleotides match TRBD1. There are 14 residues in the CDR3. J was trimmed by 4 bases and V by 5 bases; bases with no gene match: 6. The V gene's germline CDR1 is LGHNA and CDR2 YSLEER. CDR3 DNA: TGCGCCAGCAGCACCCACAGGGGGTCCACTGAAGCTTTCTTT. This codes for CASSTHRGSTEAFF.

This clonotype occurred many times. V and J are TRBV7-2 and TRBJ1-1; TRBD1 is a possible D gene (6 bases). The CDR3 runs to 14 residues. The germline V and J ends were trimmed by 2 bases and 5 bases, with 12 bases remaining between them. CDR1 is SGHTA, CDR2 FQGNSA, per germline. DNA for the CDR3: TGTGCCAGCAGCTTATCCCCAGGGGAAACTGAAGCTTTCTTT. This sequence encodes CASSLSPGETEAFF.